The rows below give T cell receptor beta chains drawn from one sample of a study of cytomegalovirus exposure and HLA in healthy donors. Here immunoSEQ multiplex PCR was the method, and the copy in TCRdb shows in-frame clones only, minus some. The table has roughly 190,000 clones, just under 75% seen once; the top ten hold around 3.2%. What was sequenced was PBMCs. Receptor source: a woman aged 30 to 39 in good health and CMV-seropositive. Both conserved end residues are part of each CDR3. A D gene is named only where the DNA matches it firmly. Only part of the rows carry a size: once, few, many, or a class if the clone is expanded.

v_gene: TRBV5-1; abundance: once; j_gene: TRBJ2-7; d_gene: TRBD1; len: 13; CDR3nt: TGCGCCAGCAGCTTCCCAGGGGGCTACGAGCAGTACTTC; CDR3aa: CASSFPGGYEQYF
v_gene: TRBV27; abundance: -; j_gene: TRBJ2-3; d_gene: TRBD2; len: 15; CDR3nt: TGTGCCAGCAGTAAACTAGCGGGAGGAACAGATACGCAGTATTTT; CDR3aa: CASSKLAGGTDTQYF
v_gene: TRBV23-1; abundance: few; j_gene: TRBJ1-2; d_gene: -; len: 14; CDR3nt: TGCGCCAGCAGTCAGACGGCTCTAGCCAGCGGCTACACCTTC; CDR3aa: CASSQTALASGYTF
v_gene: TRBV28; abundance: -; j_gene: TRBJ2-7; d_gene: TRBD2; len: 15; CDR3nt: TGTGCCAGCAGTCCGGGGGGGTACTTTGGGTACGAGCAGTACTTC; CDR3aa: CASSPGGYFGYEQYF
v_gene: TRBV19; abundance: few; j_gene: TRBJ2-1; d_gene: -; len: 14; CDR3nt: TGTGCCAGTGGGGACTTTAGCTCCTACAATGAGCAGTTCTTC; CDR3aa: CASGDFSSYNEQFF
v_gene: TRBV11-2; abundance: -; j_gene: TRBJ2-5; d_gene: -; len: 15; CDR3nt: TGTGCCAGCAGCTATAGACGGGGGTCCCGGGAGACCCAGTACTTC; CDR3aa: CASSYRRGSRETQYF
v_gene: TRBV9; abundance: -; j_gene: TRBJ2-7; d_gene: TRBD2; len: 15; CDR3nt: TGTGCCAGCAGCGTCGGACTAGCGGGGACCTACGAGCAGTACTTC; CDR3aa: CASSVGLAGTYEQYF
v_gene: TRBV5-4; abundance: -; j_gene: TRBJ2-1; d_gene: TRBD2; len: 19; CDR3nt: TGTGCCAGCAGCGGAAGGGGACTAGCGGGAGGCGGTACAGGTGATGAGCAGTTCTTC; CDR3aa: CASSGRGLAGGGTGDEQFF
v_gene: TRBV5-4; abundance: once; j_gene: TRBJ2-7; d_gene: -; len: 15; CDR3nt: TGTGCCAGCAGCTCCTTAGCGGATGGAGCACACGAGCAGTACTTC; CDR3aa: CASSSLADGAHEQYF
v_gene: TRBV5-1; abundance: once; j_gene: TRBJ1-1; d_gene: TRBD1; len: 12; CDR3nt: TGCGCCAGCAGGGAGGGACAGACTGAAGCTTTCTTT; CDR3aa: CASREGQTEAFF
v_gene: TRBV27; abundance: few; j_gene: TRBJ2-5; d_gene: TRBD2; len: 16; CDR3nt: TGTGCCAGCAGTTTATCGCCAGCCCTGGGGGGGGAGACCCAGTACTTC; CDR3aa: CASSLSPALGGETQYF
v_gene: TRBV6-5; abundance: few; j_gene: TRBJ2-3; d_gene: -; len: 13; CDR3nt: TGTGCCAGCAGTTACTCTCCGGCAGATACGCAGTATTTT; CDR3aa: CASSYSPADTQYF
v_gene: TRBV5-1; abundance: -; j_gene: TRBJ1-2; d_gene: -; len: 14; CDR3nt: TGCGCCAGCAGCGAGTACCCAGGTGCTAATGGCTACACCTTC; CDR3aa: CASSEYPGANGYTF
v_gene: TRBV7-6; abundance: -; j_gene: TRBJ2-3; d_gene: -; len: 13; CDR3nt: TGTGCCAGCAGCCAGGCGGGTACAGATACGCAGTATTTT; CDR3aa: CASSQAGTDTQYF
v_gene: TRBV27; abundance: few; j_gene: TRBJ2-1; d_gene: TRBD2; len: 16; CDR3nt: TGTGCCAGCAGTCGCACGACTAGCGGGAAGTACAATGAGCAGTTCTTC; CDR3aa: CASSRTTSGKYNEQFF
v_gene: TRBV7-9; abundance: -; j_gene: TRBJ1-1; d_gene: TRBD1; len: 13; CDR3nt: TGTGCCAGCAGCCCCAGGACAGGGTATGAAGCTTTCTTT; CDR3aa: CASSPRTGYEAFF
v_gene: TRBV28; abundance: -; j_gene: TRBJ2-1; d_gene: TRBD2; len: 19; CDR3nt: TGTGCCAGCAGCCCCCGGGGTAGCGGGATGTCCAGAGGGGGATATGAGCAGTTCTTC; CDR3aa: CASSPRGSGMSRGGYEQFF
v_gene: TRBV2; abundance: -; j_gene: TRBJ2-7; d_gene: TRBD2; len: 15; CDR3nt: TGTGCCAGCAGAGACGTGGGGGGGGTCCCCTACGAGCAGTACTTC; CDR3aa: CASRDVGGVPYEQYF
v_gene: TRBV4-1; abundance: few; j_gene: TRBJ2-7; d_gene: TRBD2; len: 15; CDR3nt: TGCGCCAGCAGCCAAGATTCTAGCGGATCCTACGAGCAGTACTTC; CDR3aa: CASSQDSSGSYEQYF
v_gene: TRBV28; abundance: -; j_gene: TRBJ1-5; d_gene: TRBD1; len: 15; CDR3nt: TGTGCCAGCAGCCTGTCAGGGGGGAGCAATCAGCCCCAGCATTTT; CDR3aa: CASSLSGGSNQPQHF
v_gene: TRBV28; abundance: -; j_gene: TRBJ2-1; d_gene: -; len: 15; CDR3nt: TGTGCCAGCAGCCCCCCCGGTCGGAGTCCCAATGAGCAGTTCTTC; CDR3aa: CASSPPGRSPNEQFF
v_gene: TRBV15; abundance: -; j_gene: TRBJ2-3; d_gene: -; len: 16; CDR3nt: TGTGCCACCAGCAGAGAAGCCGGGACTGTCACAGATACGCAGTATTTT; CDR3aa: CATSREAGTVTDTQYF
v_gene: TRBV6-4; abundance: few; j_gene: TRBJ2-1; d_gene: -; len: 12; CDR3nt: TGTGCCAGCAGTGACATCACAAATGAGCAGTTCTTC; CDR3aa: CASSDITNEQFF
v_gene: TRBV6-6; abundance: -; j_gene: TRBJ2-5; d_gene: -; len: 15; CDR3nt: TGTGCCAGCAGGTGGCGGGGAGATCTCGGGGAGACCCAGTACTTC; CDR3aa: CASRWRGDLGETQYF
v_gene: TRBV6-1; abundance: -; j_gene: TRBJ1-3; d_gene: -; len: 14; CDR3nt: TGTGCCAGCATCCAACTTGTGGTAGGAAACACCATATATTTT; CDR3aa: CASIQLVVGNTIYF
v_gene: TRBV11-2; abundance: -; j_gene: TRBJ2-7; d_gene: TRBD2; len: 14; CDR3nt: TGTGCCAGCAGCTTAGGGGCGGGGGTCGGCGAGCAGTACTTC; CDR3aa: CASSLGAGVGEQYF
v_gene: TRBV28; abundance: once; j_gene: TRBJ2-7; d_gene: TRBD2; len: 16; CDR3nt: TGTGCCAGCAGTTCCTCTCAATGGGACCGGGGGGGCAAGCAGTACTTC; CDR3aa: CASSSSQWDRGGKQYF
v_gene: TRBV6-4; abundance: -; j_gene: TRBJ2-3; d_gene: -; len: 15; CDR3nt: TGTGCCAGCAGTGACTCATTTCTAAGCACAGATACGCAGTATTTT; CDR3aa: CASSDSFLSTDTQYF
v_gene: TRBV28; abundance: -; j_gene: TRBJ2-7; d_gene: -; len: 16; CDR3nt: TGTGCCAGCAGTCGACAGCCGAGGTTCTTCTCCTACGAGCAGTACTTC; CDR3aa: CASSRQPRFFSYEQYF
v_gene: TRBV7-2; abundance: once; j_gene: TRBJ2-4; d_gene: TRBD2; len: 16; CDR3nt: TGTGCCAGCACGCGGGGGGGCGGGAGTACCAAAAACATTCAGTACTTC; CDR3aa: CASTRGGGSTKNIQYF
v_gene: TRBV10-3; abundance: -; j_gene: TRBJ1-3; d_gene: -; len: 13; CDR3nt: TGTGCCATCAGTGGGAGCGGGGGAAACACCATATATTTT; CDR3aa: CAISGSGGNTIYF
v_gene: TRBV18; abundance: once; j_gene: TRBJ2-7; d_gene: -; len: 11; CDR3nt: TGTGCCAGCTCAGACGGGTACGAGCAGTACTTC; CDR3aa: CASSDGYEQYF